Presented here are 7 T cell receptor beta chains from one specimen sequenced in a study of spatial heterogeneity in lung cancer. Time point described: sample taken at primary tumor resection. TCRdb processed the 5' RACE reads anew with MiXCR; each CDR3 protein has one entry. This sample has about 36,000 distinct CDR3 sequences, with about 7.2% found just once. Here the sequenced sample was PBMCs, taken at surgery. The receptor set was obtained from a female donor with early-stage non-small cell lung cancer.

This clonotype showed up many times. V gene TRBV9 combines with J gene TRBJ2-1, with a tentative D call TRBD2 (6 bases). The germline CDR1 and CDR2 sequences are SGDLS and YYNGEE. V was trimmed by 4 bases and J by 8 bases, leaving 16 bases between them. The CDR3 contains 14 residues. CDR3 residues: CASSLGGYWDEQFF. CDR3 sequence (DNA): TGTGCCAGCAGCTTGGGAGGCTACTGGGATGAGCAGTTCTTC.

A few counts support this clonotype. The gene calls are TRBV20-1 and TRBJ2-5; TRBD1 is a possible D gene (6 bases). Germline CDR1 is DFQATT and CDR2 is SNEGSKA (reference sequence). CDR3 length: 13 amino acids. Trimming shortened V by 1 base and J by 3 bases, and 9 bases separated the two germline ends. CDR3 coding DNA: TGCAGTGCTAGAGTGGGGGCCAAAGAGACCCAGTACTTC. Residues: CSARVGAKETQYF.

This clonotype was recorded a few times. The V and J genes are TRBV6-5 and TRBJ1-1; maybe TRBD1 (6 bases). V lost 0 bases and J lost 0, with 14 bases in between. The CDR3 is 17 amino acids. Germline V CDR1 and CDR2: MNHEY, SVGAGI. The CDR3 sequence: CASSYSPRGGVNTEAFF. The CDR3 nucleotides are TGTGCCAGCAGTTACTCTCCGAGGGGGGGGGTGAACACTGAAGCTTTCTTT.

Many counts were recorded for this clonotype. This rearrangement joins TRBV29-1 to TRBJ1-4; D possibly corresponds to TRBD1 (6 bases). CDR1 is SQVTM and CDR2 is ANQGSEA in the germline V gene. The CDR3 contains 13 residues. V shed 4 bases and J shed 6 bases, with 12 bases lying between them. As DNA, the CDR3 is TGCAGCGTTGGTGACTACAGGGATGAAAAACTGTTTTTT. Its translation: CSVGDYRDEKLFF.

This clonotype was detected ten times or more. The V call is TRBV6-2 or TRBV6-3, the J call TRBJ1-2; 7 bases match TRBD1. CDR3 length equals 15 residues. Germline CDR1 is MNHEY and CDR2 is SVGEGT. The V gene end was trimmed by 5 bases and the J gene end by 2 bases; junction bases not matched to a gene: 8. The CDR3 sequence: CASSRSGTENYGYTF. The DNA for the CDR3 is TGTGCCAGCAGTCGGTCCGGGACAGAGAACTATGGCTACACCTTC.

There are many counts of this clonotype. The chain has TRBV29-1 and TRBJ2-5; D call uncertain. The CDR3 extends over 12 amino acids. V was pared by 0 bases and J by 5 bases, with 7 bases between. The germline gives CDR1 SQVTM, CDR2 ANQGSEA. The CDR3 sequence: CSVEEGYETQYF. The CDR3 nucleotides read TGCAGCGTTGAAGAGGGTTACGAGACCCAGTACTTC.

This clonotype was seen at least ten times. The chain recombines TRBV19 with TRBJ2-1; 8 bases fit TRBD2. This CDR3 has 15 residues. Germline values: CDR1 LNHDA, CDR2 SQIVND (reference sequence). V lost 3 bases, J lost 4 bases, and 5 bases stayed unmatched. The DNA for the CDR3 is TGTGCCAGTAGTATCCCTGCGGGGGGTTACAATGAGCAGTTCTTC. Protein: CASSIPAGGYNEQFF.